Listed below are T cell receptor beta chains from one sample, sequenced in a study of T cells in tuberculosis. Clones were read by immunoSEQ multiplex PCR, and TCRdb kept only the in-frame ones, dropping some. Of tens of thousands of clones detected, under 95% appear once; the ten largest clones hold under 9%. Sequencing used PBMCs, obtained at tuberculosis diagnosis. The receptor source for this set is an adult with tuberculosis. Some clones in this sample may be carry-over from other donors' samples. Both conserved end residues are trimmed from each CDR3. Clone size, where shown, is once, few, many, or a class for clones that have expanded.

j_gene | abundance | v_gene | CDR3aa
TRBJ2-7 | - | TRBV27 | ASSPMTSGGPYEQY
TRBJ1-2 | - | TRBV30 | AWSEDRDYGYT
TRBJ2-3 | - | TRBV5-1 | ASSLNGESTDTQY
TRBJ1-6 | - | TRBV7-9 | ASSLGEEKGYYNSPLH
TRBJ2-3 | - | TRBV1 | TSSPSSAGALSLGTDTQY
TRBJ2-6 | - | TRBV5-1 | ASSLEGAGSGANVLT
TRBJ1-1 | - | TRBV6-6 | ASTMRAGAVNTEAF
TRBJ1-6 | - | TRBV7-9 | ASSLASPGSPLH
TRBJ2-1 | - | TRBV29-1 | SVPAGGITKF
TRBJ2-7 | - | TRBV5-4 | ASSLYGGPHEQY
TRBJ2-3 | - | TRBV2 | ASSPPGQYTDTQY
TRBJ2-6 | - | TRBV4-1 | ASRALGANVLT
TRBJ2-5 | - | TRBV10-3 | AISDITGDEETQY
TRBJ2-1 | - | TRBV11-3 | ASSLEQGVNEQF
TRBJ1-4 | - | TRBV7-2 | ASRRQLPNEKLF
TRBJ2-2 | - | TRBV15 | ATSRHIASGGKPGELF
TRBJ1-4 | - | TRBV28 | ASSGQGSGHEKLF
TRBJ1-1 | - | TRBV29-1 | SVSSRGQGILNTEAF
TRBJ2-2 | - | TRBV7-9 | ASSPAGSRNTGELF
TRBJ2-1 | - | TRBV6-4 | ASSVGEQF
TRBJ1-1 | - | TRBV29-1 | SIQGTNTEAF
TRBJ2-3 | - | TRBV9 | ASSGKAGPPGGTDTQY
TRBJ1-3 | - | TRBV27 | ASSLSGTGQGAGNTIY
TRBJ1-2 | - | TRBV28 | ASSGQGIGYT
TRBJ2-5 | - | TRBV27 | ASSSRPLGETQY
TRBJ2-7 | few | TRBV14 | ASSQDWGGRHYEQY
TRBJ2-7 | once | TRBV5-6 | ASSPIGVIYEQY
TRBJ1-1 | - | TRBV5-1 | ASSTGLNTEAF
TRBJ2-1 | - | TRBV4-2 | ASSQGLAGGKIYNEQF
TRBJ1-1 | - | TRBV29-1 | SVATVWNTEAF
TRBJ2-1 | - | TRBV11-2 | ASSLGQGAGNEQF
TRBJ2-3 | - | TRBV5-5 | ASSPQVSTDTQY
TRBJ2-2 | - | TRBV6-1 | ASSEVHGGYLNTGELF
TRBJ2-1 | - | TRBV19 | ASSIMSGGRGNEQF
TRBJ2-7 | - | TRBV19 | ASSIVGQVEDHEQY
TRBJ2-2 | - | TRBV7-6 | ASSIGGTSYNTGELF
TRBJ2-7 | - | TRBV6-5 | ASSYTGNNEQY
TRBJ2-3 | - | TRBV6-5 | ASSYSRPEGGGTQY
TRBJ1-1 | once | TRBV6-5 | ASSSRQMNTEAF
TRBJ2-1 | - | TRBV7-9 | ASSPGRNEQF
TRBJ1-5 | few | TRBV7-3 | ASSLRGFQPQH
TRBJ2-1 | once | TRBV6-5 | ASSYSGTDYNEQF
TRBJ2-3 | - | TRBV5-6 | ASSFDPFGGGPPDTQY
TRBJ1-6 | - | TRBV19 | ASTLAGQYNSPLH
TRBJ1-2 | - | TRBV6-5 | ASWRGISGYT
TRBJ2-7 | - | TRBV7-6 | ASSRELAGGPGEQY
TRBJ2-1 | - | TRBV6-4 | ASRSGLGTEQF
TRBJ1-2 | - | TRBV15 | ATSGAQGGGYGYT
TRBJ1-2 | - | TRBV2 | ASSSRSGRYGYT
TRBJ1-2 | - | TRBV16 | ASSLGQNYGYT
TRBJ1-2 | - | TRBV10-3 | AISEDIHRHYGYT
TRBJ2-1 | once | TRBV4-1 | ASSPHGTSGGATYNEQF
TRBJ2-2 | - | TRBV6-1 | ASSAGRTGELF
TRBJ1-2 | - | TRBV29-1 | SVPDGYRQGGYGYT
TRBJ2-1 | - | TRBV7-3 | ASSLMGRSVEQF
TRBJ2-5 | - | TRBV30 | AWSPNQETQY
TRBJ1-2 | - | TRBV18 | ASSPELNYGYT
TRBJ1-1 | - | TRBV5-1 | ASRLPQGNTEAF